This record covers a single T cell receptor (beta chain). What it binds is unknown. This sample was taken from a study of cytomegalovirus exposure and HLA in healthy donors. Overall study findings and caveats: Highest at DRB1 and lowest at HLA-C, TCR association rates differed among HLA loci in a later analysis. Earlier findings revealed that most TCR beta V segments proved productive either about 87% or about 30% of the time. One cluster of highly shared sequence variants probably arose as a sequencing artifact. Confirmation in vitro established that three CMV-associated chains were specific for CMV antigens.

In the PCR, 60 Vbeta and 13 Jbeta primers were used. Here immunoSEQ multiplex PCR was the method, and the copy in TCRdb shows in-frame clones only, minus some. The sample yields some 120,000 clones, of which the top ten take up roughly 3.5%. The CDR3 has 15 amino acids. In germline, CDR1 is SGHTA, CDR2 FQGNSA. V was trimmed by 1 base and J by 4 bases, leaving 13 bases between them. This TCR derives from a man aged 30-40 years in good health and CMV-seronegative. The gene calls are TRBV7-2 and TRBJ1-1; possible D gene TRBD1, 6 bases. The sample was PBMCs. The CDR3 protein is CASSLVSGTPTEAFF. The CDR3 DNA follows: TGTGCCAGCAGCTTAGTCTCCGGGACACCCACTGAAGCTTTCTTT.